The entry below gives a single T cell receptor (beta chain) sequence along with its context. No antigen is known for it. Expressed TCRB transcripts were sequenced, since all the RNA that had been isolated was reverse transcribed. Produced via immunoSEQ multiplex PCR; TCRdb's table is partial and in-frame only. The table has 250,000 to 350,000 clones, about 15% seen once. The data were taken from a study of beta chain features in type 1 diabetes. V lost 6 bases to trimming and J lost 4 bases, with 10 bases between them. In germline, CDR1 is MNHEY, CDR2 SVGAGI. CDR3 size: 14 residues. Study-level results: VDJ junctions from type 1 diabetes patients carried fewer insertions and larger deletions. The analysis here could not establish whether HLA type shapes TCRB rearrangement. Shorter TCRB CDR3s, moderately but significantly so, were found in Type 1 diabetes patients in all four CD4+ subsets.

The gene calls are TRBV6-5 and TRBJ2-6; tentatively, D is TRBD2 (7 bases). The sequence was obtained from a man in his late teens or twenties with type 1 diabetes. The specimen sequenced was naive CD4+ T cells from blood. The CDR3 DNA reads TGTGCCAGCAGGGGGGGGGCAGGGGCCAACGTCCTGACTTTC. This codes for CASRGGAGANVLTF.